Listed below are T cell receptor beta chains from one sample, sequenced in a study of sequential checkpoint blockade in melanoma. Data came from immunoSEQ multiplex PCR; TCRdb stores just in-frame clones and leaves some out. The data show some 5,400 clones, approximately 18% seen once. The sequenced sample was tumor tissue (inferred from file names), obtained from a patient given nivolumab and ipilimumab in sequence. Receptors originate from a human donor with melanoma. The CDR3 runs from the conserved cysteine through the conserved F or W. A D gene is named only where the DNA matches it firmly. Clone sizes are given selectively: once, few, many, or a class where the clone is expanded.

V gene: TRBV6-8
clone size: NA
D gene: NA
J gene: TRBJ2-7
CDR3 protein: CASSDPGGYPYEQYF
CDR3 DNA: TGTGCCAGCAGTGACCCAGGGGGGTATCCCTACGAGCAGTACTTC

V gene: TRBV6-8
clone size: NA
D gene: NA
J gene: TRBJ2-7
CDR3 protein: CASKGGGGLYEQYF
CDR3 DNA: TGTGCCAGCAAGGGCGGTGGGGGTTTGTACGAGCAGTACTTC

V gene: TRBV30
clone size: few
D gene: TRBD1
J gene: TRBJ2-7
CDR3 protein: CAWSVRTGSIIRAEQYF
CDR3 DNA: TGTGCCTGGAGTGTAAGGACAGGGTCAATAATAAGGGCCGAGCAGTACTTC

V gene: TRBV12-5
clone size: NA
D gene: TRBD1
J gene: TRBJ1-6
CDR3 protein: CASKTGRDSYNSPLHF
CDR3 DNA: TGTGCCAGCAAGACAGGGCGGGATTCCTATAATTCACCCCTCCACTTT

V gene: TRBV11-3
clone size: few
D gene: NA
J gene: TRBJ1-5
CDR3 protein: CASSLDFSGNQPQHF
CDR3 DNA: TGTGCCAGCAGCTTAGATTTTTCGGGGAATCAGCCCCAGCATTTT

V gene: TRBV6-8
clone size: medium-sized
D gene: NA
J gene: TRBJ1-1
CDR3 protein: CASTEGEKTGYPEAFF
CDR3 DNA: TGTGCCAGCACCGAAGGGGAAAAAACAGGGTACCCTGAAGCTTTCTTT

V gene: TRBV9
clone size: few
D gene: NA
J gene: TRBJ1-3
CDR3 protein: CASSVGGLERDTIYF
CDR3 DNA: TGTGCCAGCAGCGTTGGGGGCCTGGAAAGGGACACCATATATTTT

V gene: TRBV28
clone size: few
D gene: NA
J gene: TRBJ1-1
CDR3 protein: CASRPPWTEAFF
CDR3 DNA: TGTGCCAGCAGACCCCCGTGGACTGAAGCTTTCTTT

V gene: TRBV28
clone size: NA
D gene: TRBD1
J gene: TRBJ2-3
CDR3 protein: CASSPIQGRSTDTQYF
CDR3 DNA: TGTGCCAGCAGTCCGATACAGGGGCGGTCGACAGATACGCAGTATTTT

V gene: TRBV12-5
clone size: many
D gene: NA
J gene: TRBJ2-5
CDR3 protein: CASTAGGAMETQYF
CDR3 DNA: TGTGCCAGCACTGCTGGGGGGGCAATGGAGACCCAGTACTTC

V gene: TRBV11-3
clone size: medium-sized
D gene: TRBD1
J gene: TRBJ2-7
CDR3 protein: CASSHRDRNYEQYF
CDR3 DNA: TGTGCCAGCAGCCACCGGGACAGAAACTACGAGCAGTACTTC

V gene: TRBV28
clone size: NA
D gene: TRBD1
J gene: TRBJ2-7
CDR3 protein: CASSLIGQGSSYEQYF
CDR3 DNA: TGTGCCAGCAGTTTAATTGGACAGGGAAGCTCCTACGAGCAGTACTTC

V gene: TRBV6-8
clone size: medium-sized
D gene: TRBD2
J gene: TRBJ2-3
CDR3 protein: CASSSGGATDTQYF
CDR3 DNA: TGTGCCAGCAGTAGCGGGGGGGCCACAGATACGCAGTATTTT

V gene: TRBV5-1
clone size: few
D gene: TRBD2
J gene: TRBJ2-3
CDR3 protein: CASSQGLKTDTQYF
CDR3 DNA: TGCGCCAGCAGCCAGGGACTAAAAACAGATACGCAGTATTTT

V gene: TRBV9
clone size: many
D gene: NA
J gene: TRBJ2-1
CDR3 protein: CASSLWVSGPGNEQFF
CDR3 DNA: TGTGCCAGCAGTCTCTGGGTGTCCGGCCCCGGGAATGAGCAGTTCTTC

V gene: TRBV28
clone size: NA
D gene: TRBD1
J gene: TRBJ2-7
CDR3 protein: CASRFRGPGNEQYF
CDR3 DNA: TGTGCCAGCAGATTCAGGGGGCCGGGGAACGAGCAGTACTTC

V gene: TRBV30
clone size: NA
D gene: TRBD2
J gene: TRBJ2-5
CDR3 protein: CARSGTSLGETQYF
CDR3 DNA: TGTGCCCGATCCGGGACTAGCCTAGGGGAGACCCAGTACTTC

V gene: TRBV6-8
clone size: many
D gene: NA
J gene: TRBJ2-7
CDR3 protein: CASSFRGIYYEQYF
CDR3 DNA: TGTGCCAGCAGTTTCCGGGGGATATACTACGAGCAGTACTTC

V gene: TRBV9
clone size: few
D gene: NA
J gene: TRBJ2-5
CDR3 protein: CASSARVAEQETQYF
CDR3 DNA: TGTGCCAGCAGCGCCAGGGTGGCAGAACAAGAGACCCAGTACTTC

V gene: TRBV6-8
clone size: medium-sized
D gene: NA
J gene: TRBJ2-2
CDR3 protein: CASSSRPYATGELFF
CDR3 DNA: TGTGCCAGCAGTTCAAGGCCCTACGCAACCGGGGAGCTGTTTTTT

V gene: TRBV5-1
clone size: NA
D gene: TRBD1
J gene: TRBJ1-4
CDR3 protein: CASSFGQGRTELFF
CDR3 DNA: TGCGCCAGCAGCTTCGGACAGGGGCGAACGGAACTGTTTTTT

V gene: TRBV5-1
clone size: NA
D gene: NA
J gene: TRBJ1-4
CDR3 protein: CASSWKQSDATNEKLFF
CDR3 DNA: TGCGCCAGCAGCTGGAAGCAGTCCGACGCAACTAATGAAAAACTGTTTTTT

V gene: TRBV6-8
clone size: medium-sized
D gene: NA
J gene: TRBJ1-3
CDR3 protein: CASGSSGNTIYF
CDR3 DNA: TGTGCCAGCGGGTCGTCTGGAAACACCATATATTTT

V gene: TRBV11-3
clone size: NA
D gene: NA
J gene: TRBJ2-5
CDR3 protein: CASSSPGQVKGETQYF
CDR3 DNA: TGTGCCAGCAGCTCGCCGGGGCAGGTCAAAGGGGAGACCCAGTACTTC

V gene: TRBV30
clone size: NA
D gene: NA
J gene: TRBJ1-3
CDR3 protein: CAWSGGGGNTIYF
CDR3 DNA: TGTGCCTGGAGCGGCGGGGGGGGAAACACCATATATTTT

V gene: TRBV7-6
clone size: many
D gene: TRBD1
J gene: TRBJ2-3
CDR3 protein: CASSPPTGIPDTQYF
CDR3 DNA: TGTGCCAGCAGCCCCCCGACAGGGATCCCAGATACGCAGTATTTT

V gene: TRBV19
clone size: few
D gene: NA
J gene: TRBJ1-4
CDR3 protein: CASSWGGTTNEKLFF
CDR3 DNA: TGTGCCAGTAGTTGGGGGGGGACAACTAATGAAAAACTGTTTTTT

V gene: TRBV28
clone size: few
D gene: NA
J gene: TRBJ2-2
CDR3 protein: CASTGGPNTGELFF
CDR3 DNA: TGTGCCAGCACTGGGGGCCCAAACACCGGGGAGCTGTTTTTT

V gene: TRBV1
clone size: NA
D gene: NA
J gene: TRBJ2-3
CDR3 protein: CASSQDYEAGGDTQYF
CDR3 DNA: TGCGCCAGCAGCCAAGATTATGAAGCGGGGGGTGATACGCAGTATTTT

V gene: TRBV12-2
clone size: NA
D gene: NA
J gene: TRBJ2-2
CDR3 protein: CASDWGRGRGCYTGELFF
CDR3 DNA: TGTGCAAGCGACTGGGGCAGGGGGCGCGGGTGTTACACCGGGGAGCTGTTTTTT

V gene: TRBV19
clone size: NA
D gene: NA
J gene: TRBJ1-3
CDR3 protein: CASSIWTTDGNTIYF
CDR3 DNA: TGTGCCAGTAGTATTTGGACAACCGACGGAAACACCATATATTTT

V gene: TRBV2
clone size: NA
D gene: TRBD1
J gene: TRBJ1-2
CDR3 protein: CASSGVGTVTGYTF
CDR3 DNA: TGTGCCAGCAGTGGGGTAGGGACAGTGACTGGCTACACCTTC

V gene: TRBV6-8
clone size: medium-sized
D gene: TRBD2
J gene: TRBJ2-7
CDR3 protein: CASSYSGGGLSYEQYF
CDR3 DNA: TGTGCCAGCAGTTACTCCGGGGGGGGCCTCTCCTACGAGCAGTACTTC

V gene: TRBV15
clone size: NA
D gene: TRBD1
J gene: TRBJ1-1
CDR3 protein: CATSPGQGPENTEAFF
CDR3 DNA: TGTGCCACCAGTCCGGGACAGGGGCCCGAGAACACTGAAGCTTTCTTT

V gene: TRBV11-3
clone size: many
D gene: TRBD1
J gene: TRBJ1-1
CDR3 protein: CASSLADRAGEAFF
CDR3 DNA: TGTGCCAGCAGCTTGGCGGACAGGGCTGGGGAGGCTTTCTTT

V gene: TRBV4-1
clone size: medium-sized
D gene: NA
J gene: TRBJ2-1
CDR3 protein: CASSLTSTDEQFF
CDR3 DNA: TGCGCCAGCAGCCTCACCTCGACGGATGAGCAGTTCTTC

V gene: TRBV6-8
clone size: medium-sized
D gene: NA
J gene: TRBJ1-3
CDR3 protein: CASSYGEGNTIYF
CDR3 DNA: TGTGCCAGCAGTTACGGGGAGGGAAACACCATATATTTT

V gene: TRBV11-3
clone size: NA
D gene: NA
J gene: TRBJ2-1
CDR3 protein: CASSFGDMIGNEQFF
CDR3 DNA: TGTGCCAGCAGCTTCGGGGACATGATAGGCAATGAGCAGTTCTTC

V gene: TRBV28
clone size: many
D gene: TRBD1
J gene: TRBJ1-5
CDR3 protein: CASSPQGYRQPQHF
CDR3 DNA: TGTGCCAGCAGCCCACAGGGGTATAGGCAGCCCCAGCATTTT

V gene: TRBV7-2
clone size: many
D gene: NA
J gene: TRBJ1-2
CDR3 protein: CASSFDRNYGYTF
CDR3 DNA: TGTGCCAGCAGCTTTGACAGGAACTATGGCTACACCTTC

V gene: TRBV6-8
clone size: NA
D gene: NA
J gene: TRBJ2-3
CDR3 protein: CASNPPGQTDTQYF
CDR3 DNA: TGTGCCAGCAATCCGCCCGGTCAAACCGATACGCAGTATTTT